This T cell receptor beta chain came from a study of CD8+ T cells in alopecia areata (dated by TCRdb to the late 2010s). As for the study more broadly: Treated patients were enrolled in an open-label pilot trial of oral tofacitinib at 5 to 10 mg twice daily for moderate-to-severe alopecia areata. Human TCRbeta sequencing covered scalp tissue and sorted CD4+ and CD8+ peripheral blood T cells from patchy and totalis/universalis alopecia areata patients and healthy controls. Tofacitinib was administered for 6 to 18 months, and 6 months of follow-up off drug were then conducted to assess delayed response and recurrence. In treated patients, disease severity was measured using the SALT score, which gives the percentage of scalp surface area affected. Scalp clonality was compared among normal scalp (n=4), patchy alopecia areata scalp (n=8), and alopecia totalis/universalis scalp (n=8). immunoSEQ multiplex PCR using 35 Vbeta forward primers and 13 Jbeta reverse primers was used to amplify TCRbeta CDR3 regions. RNA was obtained with the PAXgene miRNA kit for fixed scalp, the miRNeasy kit for PBMCs, and the RNeasy kit for mouse skin. High-throughput TCRbeta sequencing was used to examine T cell clonal expansion in alopecia areata in both the C3H/HeJ mouse model and human patients. Biopsies were taken from tofacitinib-treated patients at baseline and at 4 and 24 weeks of treatment, and a later scalp biopsy was taken in several of the tofacitinib-treated patients.

The investigation overall reported the following: During tofacitinib treatment, many expanded lesional clones remained in scalp and blood, and this persistence may partly explain relapse after treatment is stopped. Tofacitinib significantly decreased scalp clonality and the number of expanded CD8+ clones among the top 100 scalp clones. Compared with normal scalp, lesional scalp had higher clonality and more expanded CD8+ clones, particularly in alopecia totalis/universalis, a pattern that suggests antigenic drive. Resident alphabeta T cells in normal human skin are also sequenced, complicating scalp TCR repertoire analysis, unlike mouse skin dominated by gammadelta T cells. TCR sequences shared between patients were less clear than in mice, possibly partly because of HLA diversity in the patient population. The treated cohort was small, with a single nonresponder, so links between baseline CD8+ expansion and response need larger studies.

With regard to this clone: Its antigen is currently not known. The sample holds no much larger clone one base away, and base qualities are not on file.

The method was the immunoSEQ multiplex PCR assay. To provide template for TCR sequencing, every sample had RNA extracted and reverse transcribed into cDNA. SuperScript III was used to make first-strand cDNA, primed with a 2:1 mix of oligo-dT and random hexamers. A synthetic immune receptor repertoire was used to assess amplification bias, and residual bias was removed computationally. The paper's processing steps were these. Raw reads were preprocessed for error removal, and CDR3 was defined according to IMGT conventions as running from the conserved cysteine to phenylalanine. Clonality was calculated as 1 minus Shannon entropy normalized by log2 of the number of productive unique TCRs. Scalp TCRbeta sequences were cross-referenced with sorted blood CD4 and CD8 repertoires so that the CD4 or CD8 identity of scalp clones could be inferred. Imported from immuneACCESS, the table was reduced by TCRdb to in-frame sequences with V and J called. These copies leave out some clones; in studies compared against another copy, an unresolved V gene accounts for under half, and the cause of the remainder is not known. The V and J calls and clone size come from that table; D and trimming were worked out from the DNA. The sample has 110,000 to 150,000 clones on record, 70% to 90% of them singletons. Roughly an eighth of the sample is in the top ten clones.

V trim: 5 bases; J trim: 1 base; unmatched bases: 17. As encoded in the germline V gene (reference sequence), CDR1 is MNHEY while CDR2 is SMNVEV. CDR3 length: 20 amino acids, cysteine to phenylalanine. Here the CDR3 DNA is all that survives: 60 bases in frame from base 1. The sample's time point label, in plain terms: around 4 weeks on oral tofacitinib. Taken with the paper, the label for treatment or condition translates to: oral pan-JAK inhibitor, 5-10 mg twice daily. Peripheral blood and lesional scalp punch biopsies were obtained from patients with alopecia areata. After PBMCs were isolated by density centrifugation and stained for CD3, CD4 and CD8, a FACSAria was used to sort CD4+ and CD8+ T cells.

Sequenced here: CD8+ T cells sorted from blood, sampled at week 4, from a patient treated with tofacitinib. The TCR sequence derives from a human donor with alopecia areata. In this chain, TRBV27 is recombined with TRBJ2-2, and 9 junction bases match TRBD1. In nucleotides, the sequence is TGTGCCAGCAGTCCTTCCCATCCCTCCGGGACAGGGATGAACACCGGGGAGCTGTTTTTT. This codes for CASSPSHPSGTGMNTGELFF.